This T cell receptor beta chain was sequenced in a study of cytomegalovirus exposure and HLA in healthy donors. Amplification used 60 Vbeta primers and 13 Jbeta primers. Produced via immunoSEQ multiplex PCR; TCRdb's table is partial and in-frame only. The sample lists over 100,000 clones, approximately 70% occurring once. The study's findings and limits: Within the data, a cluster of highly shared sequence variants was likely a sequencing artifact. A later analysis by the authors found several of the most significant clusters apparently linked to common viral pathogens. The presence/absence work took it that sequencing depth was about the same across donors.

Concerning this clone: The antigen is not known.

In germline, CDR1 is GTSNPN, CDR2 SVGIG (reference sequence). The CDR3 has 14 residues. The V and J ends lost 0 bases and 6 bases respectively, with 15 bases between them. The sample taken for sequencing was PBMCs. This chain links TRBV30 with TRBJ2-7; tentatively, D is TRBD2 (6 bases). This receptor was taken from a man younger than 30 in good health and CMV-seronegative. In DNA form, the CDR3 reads TGTGCCTGGAGTGTTGGCACCGAGCGGGCCGAGCAGTACTTC. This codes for CAWSVGTERAEQYF. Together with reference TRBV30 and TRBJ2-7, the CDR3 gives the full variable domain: SQTIHQWPATLVQPVGSPLSLECTVEGTSNPNLYWYRQAAGRGLQLLFYSVGIGQISSEVPQNLSASRPQDRQFILSSKKLLLSDSGFYLCAWSVGTERAEQYFGPGTRLTVT.